The rows below give T cell receptor beta chains drawn from one sample of a study of blood T cell repertoires in COVID-19. Produced via immunoSEQ multiplex PCR; TCRdb's table is partial and in-frame only. Of a few hundred thousand clones in the sample, 75% to 85% were seen once. Input material: PBMCs or T cells enriched from blood (not recorded which). These receptors were collected from a woman in her thirties or forties with acute COVID-19. The CDR3 runs from the conserved cysteine through the conserved F or W. Each record gives: J gene, D gene, V gene, clone size, CDR3 protein, CDR3 DNA. A D gene is named only where the DNA matches it firmly. A row's size may be missing; if present it is once, few, many or a size class.

>TRBJ2-1|TRBD2|TRBV7-3|once
CASSSPPSGLQFF
TGTGCCAGCAGCTCGCCACCTAGCGGCCTGCAGTTCTTC
>TRBJ2-3|-|TRBV28|once
CASSFVQGSVTVDTDTQYF
TGTGCCAGCAGTTTTGTCCAGGGATCGGTCACCGTAGACACAGATACGCAGTATTTT
>TRBJ1-2|-|TRBV27|-
CASSSVGADYGYTF
TGTGCCAGCAGTTCCGTAGGGGCCGACTATGGCTACACCTTC
>TRBJ1-6|TRBD1|TRBV27|-
CASSTLGQGGMALHF
TGTGCCAGCAGTACACTGGGACAGGGAGGTATGGCCCTCCACTTT
>TRBJ1-2|TRBD1|TRBV6-5|-
CASSFRQGNYGYTF
TGTGCCAGCAGTTTCAGACAGGGGAACTATGGCTACACCTTC
>TRBJ1-2|TRBD1|TRBV19|few
CASSMWDRSYGYTF
TGTGCCAGTAGTATGTGGGACAGGAGCTATGGCTACACCTTC
>TRBJ1-5|TRBD1|TRBV5-1|-
CASSPGQGASFGNQPQHF
TGCGCCAGCAGCCCGGGACAGGGGGCATCCTTTGGCAATCAGCCCCAGCATTTT
>TRBJ2-3|-|TRBV29-1|once
CSVDQRAVFSTDTQYF
TGCAGCGTTGACCAGAGGGCGGTTTTTAGCACAGATACGCAGTATTTT
>TRBJ1-1|TRBD1|TRBV5-6|-
CASSATWQGASRGRTEAFF
TGTGCCAGCAGCGCGACGTGGCAGGGGGCGTCCAGGGGTCGGACTGAAGCTTTCTTT
>TRBJ1-2|-|TRBV28|-
CASSFSARYRANGYTF
TGTGCCAGCAGTTTCTCAGCTCGTTACAGGGCCAATGGCTACACCTTC
>TRBJ1-4|TRBD1|TRBV19|-
CASSTGTGREKLFF
TGTGCCAGTAGTACTGGGACAGGGCGCGAAAAACTGTTTTTT
>TRBJ2-7|-|TRBV11-2|-
CASSLPGYEQYF
TGTGCCAGCAGCTTACCGGGCTACGAGCAGTACTTC
>TRBJ2-2|-|TRBV5-6|-
CASSLVERPHTGELFF
TGTGCCAGCAGCTTGGTGGAGCGACCGCACACCGGGGAGCTGTTTTTT
>TRBJ1-1|-|TRBV11-2|-
CASSFSQGAFF
TGTGCCAGCAGCTTCTCCCAGGGAGCTTTCTTT
>TRBJ1-1|TRBD1|TRBV5-5|-
CASSTPGQGNTEAFF
TGTGCCAGCAGCACTCCGGGACAGGGGAACACTGAAGCTTTCTTT
>TRBJ2-5|TRBD1|TRBV9|few
CASSSQGQGARETQYF
TGTGCCAGCAGCTCCCAAGGGCAGGGGGCGAGAGAGACCCAGTACTTC
>TRBJ1-4|-|TRBV21-1|-
CASDPGQNLATNEKLFF
TGTGCCAGCGACCCGGGACAGAACCTGGCAACTAATGAAAAACTGTTTTTT
>TRBJ1-4|-|TRBV27|-
CASSLRTTGVANEKLFF
TGTGCCAGCAGTTTAAGGACCACGGGAGTAGCTAATGAAAAACTGTTTTTT
>TRBJ2-2|TRBD2|TRBV3-1/TRBV3-2|-
CASSPRLAGAGGELFF
TGTGCCAGCAGCCCTAGACTAGCGGGGGCTGGCGGGGAGCTGTTTTTT
>TRBJ2-3|TRBD1|TRBV5-4|-
CASSLEQGGTDTQYF
TGTGCCAGCAGCTTGGAACAGGGGGGCACAGATACGCAGTATTTT
>TRBJ2-1|-|TRBV6-5|few
CASSYASGKFF
TGTGCCAGCAGTTACGCATCGGGGAAGTTCTTC
>TRBJ1-3|TRBD1|TRBV28|-
CASSSSGQGTNTIYF
TGTGCCAGCAGCTCCTCGGGACAGGGGACAAACACCATATATTTT
>TRBJ2-2|-|TRBV29-1|-
CSVYYTGNTGELFF
TGCAGCGTATACTACACAGGGAACACCGGGGAGCTGTTTTTT
>TRBJ2-1|-|TRBV4-2|-
CASSQDGERLNEQFF
TGTGCCAGCAGCCAAGATGGGGAGCGACTCAATGAGCAGTTCTTC
>TRBJ1-1|TRBD1|TRBV5-5|-
CASSPQGLNTEAFF
TGTGCCAGCAGCCCACAGGGGCTGAACACTGAAGCTTTCTTT
>TRBJ1-5|-|TRBV21-1|-
CASSKPRQIRNQPQHF
TGTGCCAGCAGCAAACCGCGACAGATTCGCAATCAGCCCCAGCATTTT
>TRBJ1-5|-|TRBV2|-
CASSDLYGDSNQPQHF
TGTGCCAGCAGTGATCTATACGGGGATAGCAATCAGCCCCAGCATTTT
>TRBJ2-1|-|TRBV7-9|-
CASSNLRGDNEQFF
TGTGCCAGCAGTAACCTCCGCGGGGACAATGAGCAGTTCTTC
>TRBJ1-1|-|TRBV10-3|-
CAIRSTDNTEAFF
TGTGCCATCAGGAGTACAGATAACACTGAAGCTTTCTTT
>TRBJ1-4|TRBD1|TRBV28|-
CASSSPSQGASEKLFF
TGTGCCAGCAGTTCCCCGTCACAGGGGGCAAGTGAAAAACTGTTTTTT
>TRBJ2-3|TRBD2|TRBV28|-
CASSLGGLEGDTQYF
TGTGCCAGCAGTTTAGGAGGACTAGAAGGGGATACGCAGTATTTT
>TRBJ1-5|TRBD1|TRBV5-1|few
CASSLAGGPLQPQHF
TGCGCCAGCAGCTTGGCAGGGGGCCCCCTCCAGCCCCAGCATTTT
>TRBJ1-4|-|TRBV29-1|-
CSVYTATNEKLFF
TGCAGCGTGTACACCGCAACTAATGAAAAACTGTTTTTT
>TRBJ1-1|TRBD1|TRBV27|-
CASSRQGAPSFF
TGTGCCAGCAGCCGACAGGGGGCGCCATCTTTCTTT
>TRBJ2-7|TRBD1|TRBV3-1/TRBV3-2|-
CASSQQDRGGEQYF
TGTGCCAGCAGCCAACAGGACAGGGGAGGCGAGCAGTACTTC
>TRBJ2-3|TRBD1|TRBV5-1|-
CASSLEGTGTDTQYF
TGCGCCAGCAGCTTGGAGGGGACAGGGACAGATACGCAGTATTTT
>TRBJ2-3|TRBD1|TRBV29-1|-
CSVNRGQGDTQYF
TGCAGCGTTAACAGGGGGCAGGGAGATACGCAGTATTTT
>TRBJ1-2|TRBD1|TRBV28|-
CASRPQQGGFYGYTF
TGTGCCAGCAGGCCGCAACAGGGGGGATTCTATGGCTACACCTTC
>TRBJ2-2|-|TRBV10-3|once
CAISVSGNTGELFF
TGTGCCATCAGTGTAAGCGGGAACACCGGGGAGCTGTTTTTT
>TRBJ2-7|TRBD1|TRBV5-4|-
CASSPGQGRPPEQYF
TGTGCCAGCAGCCCCGGACAGGGACGGCCACCCGAGCAGTACTTC
>TRBJ2-1|TRBD2|TRBV28|-
CASSPSSGKVNEQFF
TGTGCCAGCAGTCCCTCTAGCGGGAAGGTGAATGAGCAGTTCTTC
>TRBJ2-3|TRBD2|TRBV5-1|-
CASRRGGSGVKDTQYF
TGCGCCAGCAGGCGGGGGGGCAGCGGGGTCAAAGATACGCAGTATTTT
>TRBJ2-3|TRBD2|TRBV5-8|-
CASSAERGSTDTQYF
TGTGCCAGCAGCGCCGAGCGGGGTAGCACAGATACGCAGTATTTT
>TRBJ1-6|TRBD1|TRBV20-1|once
CSASPQGVGSPLHF
TGCAGTGCTAGTCCCCAGGGGGTAGGTTCACCCCTCCACTTT
>TRBJ1-5|-|TRBV19|-
CASSDLGAGNQPQHF
TGTGCCAGTAGTGACTTGGGGGCAGGCAATCAGCCCCAGCATTTT
>TRBJ1-3|TRBD1|TRBV5-1|-
CASSLEGQGAENTIYF
TGCGCCAGCAGCTTGGAGGGACAGGGGGCGGAAAACACCATATATTTT
>TRBJ2-3|-|TRBV2|-
CASSTFPKQAITDTQYF
TGTGCCAGCAGTACGTTCCCTAAGCAGGCGATCACAGATACGCAGTATTTT
>TRBJ1-4|-|TRBV7-9|once
CASSPSGGAGEKLFF
TGTGCCAGCAGCCCGTCGGGGGGGGCAGGTGAAAAACTGTTTTTT
>TRBJ1-1|TRBD1|TRBV7-2|-
CASSPRTGQNTEAFF
TGTGCCAGCAGCCCCAGGACAGGGCAGAACACTGAAGCTTTCTTT
>TRBJ1-4|TRBD1|TRBV24-1|-
CATSDQGTGEEEKLFF
TGTGCCACCAGTGATCAAGGGACAGGGGAGGAAGAAAAACTGTTTTTT
>TRBJ2-1|TRBD2|TRBV12-5|-
CASGFNGGSHNEQFF
TGTGCTAGTGGTTTCAACGGGGGGTCCCACAATGAGCAGTTCTTC
>TRBJ2-5|TRBD1|TRBV29-1|-
CSAQTGGKTQYF
TGCAGCGCTCAGACAGGGGGAAAGACCCAGTACTTC